The next 3 T cell receptor beta chains were all read from a single sample in a study of T cells after yellow fever vaccination. TCRdb re-called the 5' RACE reads through MiXCR, storing one row per CDR3 protein. The sample records about 240,000 distinct CDR3 sequences, less than 9% being singletons. Sequencing used CD4+ T cells sorted from PBMCs, obtained 15 days after the yellow fever booster vaccination. These receptors originate from a man aged 25 to 45 who received the YFV17D yellow fever vaccine.

This clonotype turned up a few times. This sequence joins TRBV20-1 and TRBJ1-1; TRBD1 aligns across 10 bases. The length of the CDR3 is 16 residues. CDR1 and CDR2 (germline): DFQATT, SNEGSKA (reference sequence). The trim removed 3 bases at V and 4 bases at J, leaving 11 bases unmatched. CDR3 sequence: CSASDRGLTGSTEAFF. The CDR3, as DNA: TGCAGTGCTAGCGACAGGGGGCTAACGGGGAGCACTGAAGCTTTCTTT.

Ten or more counts support this clonotype. The genes are TRBV20-1 and TRBJ2-1; D ambiguous. From germline, CDR1 is DFQATT and CDR2 SNEGSKA (reference sequence). CDR3 length: 11 amino acids. V dropped 7 bases and J dropped 9 bases, with 13 bases sitting between them. CDR3: CSGNGRLEQFF. In DNA form, the CDR3 reads TGCAGTGGCAACGGTCGTCTTGAGCAGTTCTTC.

This clonotype has ten or more counts. The chain is built from TRBV5-5 and TRBJ2-1; D perhaps matches TRBD1 (6 bases). Germline loops: CDR1 SGHKS, CDR2 YYEKEE (reference sequence). The V gene lost 5 bases and the J gene lost 5 bases, with 14 bases spanning the gap. The CDR3 runs 14 residues. The CDR3 nucleotides read TGTGCCAGCAGAGAGGACAGTACGAACAATGAGCAGTTCTTC. It codes for CASREDSTNNEQFF.